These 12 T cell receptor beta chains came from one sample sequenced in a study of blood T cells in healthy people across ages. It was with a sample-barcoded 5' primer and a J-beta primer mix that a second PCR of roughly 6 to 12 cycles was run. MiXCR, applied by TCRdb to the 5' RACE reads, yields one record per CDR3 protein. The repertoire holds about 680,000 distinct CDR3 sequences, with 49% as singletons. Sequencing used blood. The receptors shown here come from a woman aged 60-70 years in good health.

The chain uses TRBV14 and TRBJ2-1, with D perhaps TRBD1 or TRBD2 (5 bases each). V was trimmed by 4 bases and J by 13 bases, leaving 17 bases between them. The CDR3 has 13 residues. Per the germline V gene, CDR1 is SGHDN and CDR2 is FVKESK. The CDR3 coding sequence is TGTGCCAGCAGCCGCCCGATTGGGGGTCCCCAGTTCTTC. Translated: CASSRPIGGPQFF.

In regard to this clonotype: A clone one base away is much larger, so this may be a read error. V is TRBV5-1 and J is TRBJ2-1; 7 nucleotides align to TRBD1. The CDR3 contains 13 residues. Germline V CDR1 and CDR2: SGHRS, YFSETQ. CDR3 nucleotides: TGCGCCAGCAGCTTCAGGGGGACCAATGCGCAGTTCTTC. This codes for CASSFRGTNAQFF.

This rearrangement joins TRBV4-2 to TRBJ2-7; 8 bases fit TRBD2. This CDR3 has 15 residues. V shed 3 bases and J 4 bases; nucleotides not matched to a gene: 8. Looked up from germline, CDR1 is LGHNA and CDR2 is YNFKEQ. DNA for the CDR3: TGTGCCAGCAGCCACCGAAGCGGGAGTGCTTACGAGCAGTACTTC. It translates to CASSHRSGSAYEQYF.

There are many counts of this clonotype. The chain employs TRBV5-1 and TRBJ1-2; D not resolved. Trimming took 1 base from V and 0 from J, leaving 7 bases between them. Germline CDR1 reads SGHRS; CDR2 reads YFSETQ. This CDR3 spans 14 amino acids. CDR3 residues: CASSLTEPNYGYTF. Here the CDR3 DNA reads TGCGCCAGCAGCTTGACGGAGCCTAACTATGGCTACACCTTC.

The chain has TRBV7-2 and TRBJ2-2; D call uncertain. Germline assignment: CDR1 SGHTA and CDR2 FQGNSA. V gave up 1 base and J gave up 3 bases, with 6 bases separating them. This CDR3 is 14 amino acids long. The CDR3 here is CASSLDLHTGELFF. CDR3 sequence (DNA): TGTGCCAGCAGCTTAGACTTACACACCGGGGAGCTGTTTTTT. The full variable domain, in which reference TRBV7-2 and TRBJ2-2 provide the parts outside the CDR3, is GAGVSQSPSNKVTEKGKDVELRCDPISGHTALYWYRQSLGQGLEFLIYFQGNSAPDKSGLPSDRFSAERTGGSVSTLTIQRTQQEDSAVYLCASSLDLHTGELFFGEGSRLTVL.

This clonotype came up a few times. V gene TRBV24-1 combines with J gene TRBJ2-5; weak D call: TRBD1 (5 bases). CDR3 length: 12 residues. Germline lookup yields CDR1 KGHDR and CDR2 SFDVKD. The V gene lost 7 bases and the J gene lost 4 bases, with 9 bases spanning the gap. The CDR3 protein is CATSIRGETQYF. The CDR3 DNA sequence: TGTGCCACCAGCATAAGGGGAGAGACCCAGTACTTC.

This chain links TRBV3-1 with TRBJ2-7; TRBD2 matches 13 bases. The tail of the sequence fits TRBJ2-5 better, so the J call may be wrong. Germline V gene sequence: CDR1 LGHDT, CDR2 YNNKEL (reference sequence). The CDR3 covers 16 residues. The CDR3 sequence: CASSPGLAGVGETQYF. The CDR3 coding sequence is TGTGCCAGCAGCCCTGGACTAGCGGGAGTGGGAGAGACCCAGTACTTC.

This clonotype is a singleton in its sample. CDR3 nucleotide sequence: TGTGCCAGCAGCAACCGGGACGCGAGTAACTATGGCTACACCTTC. This codes for CASSNRDASNYGYTF. The chain employs TRBV5-4 and TRBJ1-2; a weak D match, TRBD1 (5 bases). Germline lookup yields CDR1 SGHNT and CDR2 YYREEE (reference sequence). The CDR3 runs to 15 residues. Trimming took off 4 bases at V and 1 base at J, with 14 bases between the two ends.

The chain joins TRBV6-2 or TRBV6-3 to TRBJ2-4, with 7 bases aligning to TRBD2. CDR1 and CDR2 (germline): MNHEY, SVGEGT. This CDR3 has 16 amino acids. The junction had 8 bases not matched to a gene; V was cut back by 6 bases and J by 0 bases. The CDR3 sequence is CASSPIAGQAKNIQYF. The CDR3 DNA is TGTGCCAGCAGCCCGATAGCGGGCCAAGCCAAAAACATTCAGTACTTC.

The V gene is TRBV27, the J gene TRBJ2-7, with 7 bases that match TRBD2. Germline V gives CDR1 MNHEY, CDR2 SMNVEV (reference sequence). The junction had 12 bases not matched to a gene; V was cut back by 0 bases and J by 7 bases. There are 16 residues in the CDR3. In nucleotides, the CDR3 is TGTGCCAGCAGTTTATCGGGGGGGAGGGCCTTCAATGAGCAGTACTTC. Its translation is CASSLSGGRAFNEQYF.

The CDR3 spells CASRPLAGVRETQFF. CDR3 DNA sequence: TGTGCCAGCAGGCCCCTAGCGGGAGTGAGGGAGACCCAGTTCTTC. The genes are TRBV2 and TRBJ2-1; 10 bases are shared with TRBD2. This CDR3 region has 15 residues. Per germline, CDR1 SNHLY and CDR2 FYNNEI. After removal of 6 bases from V and 13 bases from J, the junction contained 15 bases not matched to a gene.

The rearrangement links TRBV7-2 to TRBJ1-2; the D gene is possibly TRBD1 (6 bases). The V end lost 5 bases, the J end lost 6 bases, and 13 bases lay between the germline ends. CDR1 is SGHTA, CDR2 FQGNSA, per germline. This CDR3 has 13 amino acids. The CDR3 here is CASSVRGGDGYTF. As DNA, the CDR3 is TGTGCCAGCAGCGTTCGGGGGGGCGATGGCTACACCTTC.